This entry lists 2 T cell receptor beta chains sequenced from one sample in a study of vaccination effects on CD4 cells after COVID-19. Antigen-specific CD4+ T cells were expanded with viral peptide pools in the ViraFEST assay before sequencing. Isolation of CD4+ T cells took place after ten to eleven days of culture. Data came from immunoSEQ multiplex PCR; TCRdb stores just in-frame clones and leaves some out. The table shows about 60,000 clones, with 81% occurring only once. Antigen specificity for these receptors is unknown. Specimen: CD4+ T cells from PBMCs cultured with HCoV-229E spike peptides, collected before COVID-19 vaccination. These receptor sequences come from a human donor who received a COVID-19 vaccine.

The CDR3 is CASSFPSGAGVEKLFF. CDR3 bases: TGTGCCAGCAGTTTCCCCTCCGGGGCAGGGGTCGAAAAACTGTTTTTT. V gene TRBV28 combines with J gene TRBJ1-4, with D perhaps matching TRBD1 (6 bases). The CDR3 is 16 amino acids. In germline, CDR1 is MDHEN, CDR2 SYDVKM. V gave up 3 bases and J gave up 8 bases, with 19 bases separating them. Together with reference TRBV28 and TRBJ1-4, the CDR3 gives the full variable domain: DVKVTQSSRYLVKRTGEKVFLECVQDMDHENMFWYRQDPGLGLRLIYFSYDVKMKEKGDIPEGYSVSREKKERFSLILESASTNQTSMYLCASSFPSGAGVEKLFFGSGTQLSVL.

This chain's CDR3 is CASSAIGLRSPLHF. The CDR3 DNA reads TGTGCCAGCAGTGCTATAGGGTTGCGGTCACCCCTCCACTTT. The chain carries TRBV28 and TRBJ1-6; the D is unclear. Germline V gene sequence: CDR1 MDHEN, CDR2 SYDVKM. This CDR3 comprises 14 residues. Between the trimmed V and J ends, which lost 5 bases and 10 bases, there was a span of 15 bases.